A single TCR beta chain is shown here with its context. This record belongs to a study of blood T cell repertoires in COVID-19. Study-wide context: The samples span acute and convalescent COVID-19 from the United States, Italy and Spain. PBMCs, B-cell-depleted T cells, or T cells were the source of the cDNA or gDNA that made up the material.

Per the original data handling: Amplification of reference gene primers provided the estimated nucleated cell counts. Repertoires were generated with immunoSEQ multiplex PCR, while TCRdb's copy carries only in-frame clones and drops some. That table supplies the V and J calls and clone size; D and trimming were determined from the DNA. Of around 250,000 clones in the sample, 86% were seen once. This CDR3 is built from 16 residues. J lost 3 bases, V lost 4 bases, and 9 bases had no gene match. Germline V gene lookup returns CDR1 LNHDA and CDR2 SQIVND (reference sequence). This receptor was obtained from a man between 60 and 75 years old with acute or convalescent COVID-19. The chain recombines TRBV19 with TRBJ1-3; 7 bases fit TRBD1. Sequenced material: peripheral blood. CDR3 nucleotides: TGTGCCAGTAGTAACCGACAGGGTTTAAGTGGAAACACCATATATTTT. This translates into CASSNRQGLSGNTIYF. The full variable domain, its missing parts supplied by reference TRBV19 and TRBJ1-3, is DGGITQSPKYLFRKEGQNVTLSCEQNLNHDAMYWYRQDPGQGLRLIYYSQIVNDFQKGDIAEGYSVSREKKESFPLTVTSAQKNPTAFYLCASSNRQGLSGNTIYFGEGSWLTVV.